These T cell receptor beta chains were read from a single sample in a study of Ad26.COV2.S vaccination and SARS-CoV-2 variants. Profiled with immunoSEQ multiplex PCR; TCRdb holds only in-frame clones, not every one. The sample consists of roughly 700,000 clones, about 90% of them appearing once. The specimen was peripheral blood, collected in a trial of Ad26.COV2.S vaccine versus placebo. The receptors stem from a person aged 18 to 65 who received the Ad26.COV2.S COVID-19 vaccine or a placebo. The CDR3 runs from the conserved cysteine through the conserved F or W. A D gene is named only where the DNA matches it firmly. Clone size appears in some rows only: once, few, many, or a class for an expanded clone.

j_gene,len,v_gene,abundance,d_gene,CDR3aa,CDR3nt
TRBJ1-2,12,TRBV19,-,-,CACLSVPYGYTF,TGTGCCTGTTTGTCCGTTCCCTATGGCTACACCTTC
TRBJ1-6,15,TRBV3-1/TRBV3-2,-,-,CASSRGQNLNSPLHF,TGTGCCAGCAGCCGCGGACAGAACTTGAATTCACCCCTCCACTTT
TRBJ2-1,15,TRBV7-3,-,TRBD1,CASSLRQGQYNEQFF,TGTGCCAGCAGCTTACGACAGGGACAATACAATGAGCAGTTCTTC
TRBJ1-5,15,TRBV19,once,-,CASSIIGGGDQPQHF,TGTGCCAGTAGTATAATCGGGGGTGGAGATCAGCCCCAGCATTTT
TRBJ2-7,11,TRBV13,-,-,CASSLTGEQYF,TGTGCCAGCAGCTTAACCGGAGAGCAGTACTTC
TRBJ1-1,13,TRBV19,-,-,CASSLSGGTEAFF,TGTGCCAGTAGCTTATCGGGCGGCACTGAAGCTTTCTTT
TRBJ2-2,16,TRBV7-3,-,TRBD1,CASSRRTGLNTGELFF,TGTGCCAGCAGCCGCCGGACAGGGTTGAACACCGGGGAGCTGTTTTTT
TRBJ2-1,15,TRBV10-3,-,TRBD2,CATASGESSYNEQFF,TGTGCCACCGCTAGCGGGGAAAGCTCCTACAATGAGCAGTTCTTC
TRBJ2-7,13,TRBV18,-,-,CASSQGPPYEQYF,TGTGCCAGCTCACAGGGTCCGCCCTACGAGCAGTACTTC
TRBJ2-7,15,TRBV7-8,-,TRBD1,CASSLGGTGVYEQYF,TGTGCCAGCAGCTTAGGAGGGACAGGAGTCTACGAGCAGTACTTC
TRBJ2-2,15,TRBV19,-,-,CASSSGARWSGELFF,TGTGCCAGTAGTTCGGGAGCCAGATGGTCCGGGGAGCTGTTTTTT
TRBJ2-1,18,TRBV5-4,-,TRBD2,CASSLLVPGLAFHNEQFF,TGTGCCAGCAGCTTGTTAGTACCGGGACTAGCTTTCCACAATGAGCAGTTCTTC
TRBJ2-5,20,TRBV11-3,-,TRBD2,CASSLAPGLAGGTPKETQYF,TGTGCCAGCAGCTTAGCCCCGGGACTAGCGGGAGGGACACCAAAAGAGACCCAGTACTTC
TRBJ2-7,11,TRBV5-5,-,-,CASSFLTEQYF,TGTGCCAGCAGCTTTCTCACCGAGCAGTACTTC
TRBJ2-3,13,TRBV7-3,-,-,CASSSNPRGGQYF,TGTGCCAGCAGCTCCAATCCCCGCGGCGGGCAGTATTTT
TRBJ2-1,18,TRBV2,-,TRBD2,CASSVPRTSGGSYNEQFF,TGTGCCAGCAGTGTCCCTCGTACTAGCGGGGGCTCCTACAATGAGCAGTTCTTC
TRBJ2-7,15,TRBV11-3,-,TRBD2,CASSLGPGGAYEQYF,TGTGCCAGCAGCTTAGGGCCGGGAGGCGCCTACGAGCAGTACTTC
TRBJ2-7,15,TRBV29-1,-,TRBD1,CSVRDNRGSSYEQYF,TGCAGCGTTCGAGATAACAGGGGAAGCTCCTACGAGCAGTACTTC
TRBJ1-1,13,TRBV2,-,-,CASSERGNTEAFF,TGTGCCAGCAGTGAACGGGGAAACACTGAAGCTTTCTTT
TRBJ2-3,15,TRBV6-6,-,TRBD2,CASSSRGGRADTQYF,TGTGCCAGCAGTTCGCGGGGGGGCCGGGCAGATACGCAGTATTTT
TRBJ1-2,14,TRBV5-4,few,-,CASSSSQRLLGYTF,TGTGCCAGCAGCTCCAGCCAGCGGCTTCTAGGCTACACCTTC
TRBJ1-2,13,TRBV20-1,-,TRBD1,CSASAQGGYGYTF,TGCAGTGCTAGTGCGCAGGGGGGCTATGGCTACACCTTC
TRBJ1-4,14,TRBV5-1,-,TRBD1,CASSWGQGGEKLFF,TGCGCCAGCAGCTGGGGACAGGGAGGTGAAAAACTGTTTTTT
TRBJ1-1,14,TRBV10-1,-,TRBD1,CASSDYQGATEAFF,TGCGCCAGCAGTGATTACCAGGGGGCCACTGAAGCTTTCTTT
TRBJ2-4,15,TRBV18,-,-,CASSPTGARGDIQYF,TGTGCCAGCTCACCAACCGGGGCCCGCGGGGACATTCAGTACTTC
TRBJ2-1,12,TRBV9,-,-,CASSTQTAQQFF,TGTGCCAGCAGCACCCAGACAGCGCAGCAGTTCTTC
TRBJ1-1,10,TRBV6-5,once,-,CAIFVTEAFF,TGTGCCATCTTCGTCACTGAAGCTTTCTTT
TRBJ1-5,14,TRBV6-2/TRBV6-3,-,TRBD1,CASSPGGRNQPQHF,TGTGCCAGCAGCCCAGGGGGTCGCAATCAGCCCCAGCATTTT
TRBJ1-4,14,TRBV7-2,-,-,CASSFMGPNEKLFF,TGTGCCAGCAGCTTTATGGGGCCTAATGAAAAACTGTTTTTT
TRBJ2-5,14,TRBV5-1,-,-,CASSLAEVQETQYF,TGCGCCAGCAGCTTGGCCGAGGTCCAAGAGACCCAGTACTTC
TRBJ2-2,17,TRBV19,-,TRBD2,CASSIDLGLAGAGELFF,TGTGCCAGTAGTATAGATCTAGGACTAGCGGGAGCCGGGGAGCTGTTTTTT
TRBJ2-3,17,TRBV3-1/TRBV3-2,-,TRBD2,CASSPRLAGAGTDTQYF,TGTGCCAGCAGCCCACGACTAGCGGGAGCGGGCACAGATACGCAGTATTTT
TRBJ2-7,13,TRBV27,-,TRBD1,CASRLDRGREQYF,TGTGCCAGCAGGCTCGACAGGGGGCGGGAGCAGTACTTC
TRBJ2-1,12,TRBV18,-,TRBD2,CASSPALARQFF,TGTGCCAGCTCACCCGCACTAGCGAGGCAGTTCTTC
TRBJ1-6,14,TRBV14,-,TRBD1,CASSQGQGGSPLHF,TGTGCCAGCAGCCAAGGTCAGGGGGGTTCACCCCTCCACTTT
TRBJ1-2,12,TRBV27,-,-,CASMTRVGGYTF,TGTGCCAGCATGACTAGAGTAGGGGGCTACACCTTC